This T cell receptor beta chain was found in a study of blood T cell repertoires in COVID-19. This clone was counted once. Generated by immunoSEQ multiplex PCR, the TCRdb table keeps only in-frame clones and is missing some. The sample consists of under 140,000 clones, about 70% of them appearing once. From germline, CDR1 is KGHSY and CDR2 FQNENV. Trimming removed 4 bases from V and 0 bases from J, with 7 bases in between. The CDR3 is 14 residues long. Sequencing was carried out using peripheral blood. The sequence was obtained from a woman aged 55-69 years with acute or convalescent COVID-19. This rearrangement joins TRBV16 to TRBJ1-3; no firm D call. The CDR3 DNA is TGTGCCAGCAGCCCCTCGTCCTCTGGAAACACCATATATTTT. Translation gives CASSPSSSGNTIYF. The variable domain in full, with the rest retrieved from reference TRBV16 and TRBJ1-3, is GEEVAQTPKHLVRGEGQKAKLYCAPIKGHSYVFWYQQVLKNEFKFLISFQNENVFDETGMPKERFSAKCLPNSPCSLEIQATKLEDSAVYFCASSPSSSGNTIYFGEGSWLTVV.